Below are 11 T cell receptor beta chains sequenced from a single sample in a study of technical replicates of blood from several donors. Repertoires were generated with immunoSEQ multiplex PCR, while TCRdb's copy carries only in-frame clones and drops some. This table has under 95,000 clones, approximately 94% appearing once. Sequencing used T cells isolated from PBMCs. These receptor sequences come from a human donor in good health.

The chain recombines TRBV5-4 with TRBJ2-5, with 7 bases identical to TRBD1. Germline trimming cut 1 base from V and 3 bases from J; bases unmatched to any gene: 3. The CDR3 totals 14 residues. Germline V gives CDR1 SGHNT, CDR2 YYREEE (reference sequence). The CDR3 region is CASSLRQGEETQYF. As DNA, the CDR3 is TGTGCCAGCAGCTTGCGACAGGGAGAAGAGACCCAGTACTTC.

The chain is built from TRBV5-1 and TRBJ1-1; D is perhaps TRBD1 (5 bases). Germline V lookup: CDR1 SGHRS, CDR2 YFSETQ. With 5 bases removed from V and 4 bases from J, the gap between germline ends came to 15 bases. The CDR3 runs 14 residues. The CDR3 DNA reads as TGCGCCAGCAGTTTCCAAAGCGGGGCCACTGAAGCTTTCTTT. It is translated as CASSFQSGATEAFF.

This clone was picked up one time. This chain links TRBV7-2 with TRBJ1-2; D gene unclear. V lost 5 bases and J lost 4, with 14 bases in between. CDR3 length equals 14 residues. CDR1 SGHTA and CDR2 FQGNSA come from the germline V gene. The DNA for the CDR3 is TGTGCCAGCAGCCCATCCATCGGGTCCTATGGCTACACCTTC. It yields the protein CASSPSIGSYGYTF. Full variable domain (outside the CDR3, taken from reference TRBV7-2 and TRBJ1-2): GAGVSQSPSNKVTEKGKDVELRCDPISGHTALYWYRQSLGQGLEFLIYFQGNSAPDKSGLPSDRFSAERTGGSVSTLTIQRTQQEDSAVYLCASSPSIGSYGYTFGSGTRLTVV.

The rearrangement uses TRBV2 and TRBJ1-5, with 7 bases that match TRBD1. The CDR3 runs to 16 residues. Trimming took 7 bases from V and 3 from J; bases not matched to a gene: 12. The germline V gene has CDR1 SNHLY and CDR2 FYNNEI. CDR3 bases: TGTGCCAGCAAAGGTCAGGCTGGACAGGCCAATCAGCCCCAGCATTTT. It codes for CASKGQAGQANQPQHF.

Points on this clone: The sample has other DNA sequences that encode this CDR3 too. V gene TRBV9 combines with J gene TRBJ2-1, with unresolved D. The CDR3 is 13 amino acids. Per the germline V gene, CDR1 is SGDLS and CDR2 is YYNGEE. V was cut by 0 bases and J by 7 bases, with 8 bases left in between. DNA for the CDR3: TGTGCCAGCAGCGTAGGTGGGCTAAATGAGCAGTTCTTC. It specifies CASSVGGLNEQFF.

The chain has TRBV11-2 and TRBJ2-7; possibly TRBD1 for D (6 bases). The CDR3 extends over 13 amino acids. Trimming removed 4 bases from V and 4 bases from J, with 11 bases in between. Germline lookup yields CDR1 SGHAT and CDR2 FQNNGV. The CDR3 sequence: CASSSNRAYEQYF. The CDR3 DNA is TGTGCCAGCAGCTCCAACAGGGCTTACGAGCAGTACTTC.

The chain has TRBV13 and TRBJ2-5; 8 bases agree with TRBD2. Trimming cost V 6 bases and J 7 bases; bases outside gene matches: 10. Germline-derived CDR1 and CDR2 are PRHDT and FYEKMQ (reference sequence). This CDR3 has 14 amino acids. This chain's CDR3 is CASSTGGPQPTQYF. The CDR3 DNA sequence: TGTGCCAGCAGTACGGGGGGGCCGCAGCCGACCCAGTACTTC.

V gene TRBV5-1 combines with J gene TRBJ2-4, with 7 bases identical to TRBD1. J gave up 12 bases and V 5 bases, and 14 bases lay outside the gene matches. The CDR3 is made up of 14 amino acids. Germline loops: CDR1 SGHRS, CDR2 YFSETQ. This chain's CDR3 is CASRPTTGDWGQYF. CDR3 in DNA: TGCGCCAGCAGACCGACTACAGGGGATTGGGGTCAGTACTTC.

V usage is TRBV5-5 and J usage is TRBJ2-7, with 11 bases aligning to TRBD2. Germline CDR1 is SGHKS and CDR2 is YYEKEE (reference sequence). With V trimmed by 2 bases and J by 6 bases, 4 bases remained unmatched. CDR3 length equals 14 residues. CDR3 sequence reads: CASSLLAGDGEQYF. CDR3 sequence (DNA): TGTGCCAGCAGCTTACTAGCGGGAGACGGCGAGCAGTACTTC.

DNA of the CDR3: TGTGCCAGCAGTTTTGTAGCGGACCCCTCCTACAATGAGCAGTTCTTC. Translated, it gives CASSFVADPSYNEQFF. The V and J genes are TRBV25-1 and TRBJ2-1, with D perhaps TRBD2 (6 bases). There are 16 residues in the CDR3. Deletions cut 5 bases from V and 0 bases from J, with 14 bases between. Per the germline V gene, CDR1 is MGHDK and CDR2 is SYGVNS.

The CDR3 nucleotides are TGTGCCAGCAGCTTAGTCGGTGGGGGGACAGGCTCCTACGAGCAGTACTTC. Translated: CASSLVGGGTGSYEQYF. The chain carries TRBV11-2 and TRBJ2-7, with 8 bases aligning to TRBD1. The J segment lost 0 bases and the V segment lost 1 base, leaving 8 bases of the junction unmatched. CDR3 length: 17 residues. Germline V gives CDR1 SGHAT, CDR2 FQNNGV.